Listed here are 18 T cell receptor beta chains from one sample, sequenced in a study of technical replicates of blood from a handful of donors (dated by TCRdb to the late 2010s). Library preparation was by the immunoSEQ multiplex PCR assay. As stored in TCRdb, this immuneACCESS dataset retains in-frame rearrangements with V and J assigned. A fraction of the clones does not appear; measured against another copy, unresolved V genes explain less than half of the discrepancy, and the remainder lacks a known reason. The sample contains 64,000 or so clones, 95% to 97% of them found a single time. In total, the top ten clones hold approximately 0.2% of the sample. The sequenced material came from T cells isolated from PBMCs. Receptor source: a human donor in good health.

On this clone itself: At one end, the junction sequence differs from germline, possibly due to a read error. The J gene is TRBJ1-2, the V gene TRBV13, with 7 bases matching TRBD1. The CDR3 is 14 residues long. CDR1 is PRHDT, CDR2 FYEKMQ, per germline (reference sequence). Written as DNA, the CDR3 is TGTGCCAGCAGCCTAGGCACAGGGGACTATGGCTACACCTTC. It translates to CASSLGTGDYGYTF.

The V call is TRBV7-9, the J call TRBJ2-1, with 11 positions matching TRBD2. The CDR3 consists of 15 residues. The germline V gene encodes CDR1 SEHNR and CDR2 FQNEAQ (reference sequence). V dropped 4 bases and J dropped 8; count of bases not matched to a gene: 7. Here the CDR3 reads CASSSGTSGGDEQFF. The DNA of the CDR3 is TGTGCCAGCAGCTCCGGGACTAGCGGTGGGGATGAGCAGTTCTTC.

The chain carries TRBV6-1 and TRBJ2-7; 10 positions match TRBD2. Germline-derived CDR1 and CDR2 are MNHNS and SASEGT. The CDR3 is made up of 14 amino acids. V lost 3 bases to trimming and J lost 1 base; unmatched junction nucleotides: 0. The CDR3 region is CASSEGLASYEQYF. CDR3 coding DNA: TGTGCCAGCAGTGAGGGACTAGCGTCCTACGAGCAGTACTTC.

The rearrangement links TRBV2 to TRBJ1-5; D gene unclear. V lost 5 bases, J lost 1 base, and 12 bases lay in between. Per germline, CDR1 SNHLY and CDR2 FYNNEI. The CDR3 runs 15 residues. This chain's CDR3 is CASSTLQASNQPQHF. The CDR3 DNA follows: TGTGCCAGCAGTACCCTGCAGGCGAGCAATCAGCCCCAGCATTTT.

The chain combines TRBV11-3 with TRBJ2-1; 8 bases are shared with TRBD2. Germline trimming cut 5 bases from V and 14 bases from J; bases unmatched to any gene: 8. Germline V gene data show CDR1 as SGHNT and CDR2 as YENEEA. This CDR3 has 12 amino acids. The CDR3 reads CASSPIAGKEFF. The CDR3 coding sequence is TGTGCCAGCAGCCCGATAGCGGGGAAAGAGTTCTTC.

Details on this clone: Germline and junction disagree at one end, which may indicate a read error. The V and J genes are TRBV20-1 and TRBJ2-5; D may be TRBD1 (6 bases). This CDR3 region has 11 residues. Germline values: CDR1 DFQATT, CDR2 SNEGSKA (reference sequence). This CDR3 is CSSRTAETQYF. CDR3 nucleotides: TGCAGTTCTAGGACAGCAGAGACCCAGTACTTC.

This clone has a single count. The rearrangement joins TRBV4-1 to TRBJ1-1; 7 bases fit TRBD1. The CDR3 covers 15 residues. Unmatched junction bases numbered 8, after V lost 5 bases and J lost 2 bases. CDR1 and CDR2 (germline): MGHRA, YSYEKL. The CDR3 region is CASSLLTGSNTEAFF. CDR3 nucleotides: TGCGCCAGCAGCTTACTGACAGGGAGTAACACTGAAGCTTTCTTT.

The rearrangement uses TRBV19 and TRBJ2-7; maybe TRBD1 (6 bases). CDR1 and CDR2 (germline): LNHDA, SQIVND (reference sequence). The V end lost 3 bases, the J end lost 6 bases, and 12 bases lay between the germline ends. This CDR3 spans 13 amino acids. CDR3 amino acids: CASSIEQGGEQYF. As DNA, the CDR3 is TGTGCCAGTAGTATCGAACAGGGTGGCGAGCAGTACTTC.

The chain recombines TRBV5-6 with TRBJ1-1; D unclear. Germline V gene sequence: CDR1 SGHDT, CDR2 YYEEEE. Between the trimmed V and J ends, which lost 4 bases and 0 bases, there was a span of 7 bases. This CDR3 contains 13 residues. The CDR3 sequence: CASSLTLNTEAFF. CDR3 bases: TGTGCCAGCAGCCTGACACTGAACACTGAAGCTTTCTTT.

Here the CDR3 DNA reads TGTGCCAGTACCGACTCGGGGGGAGGAGGGATTGAGCAGTTCTTC. This codes for CASTDSGGGGIEQFF. V and J are TRBV19 and TRBJ2-1, with 7 nucleotides matching TRBD2. The CDR3 consists of 15 residues. Germline lookup yields CDR1 LNHDA and CDR2 SQIVND (reference sequence). The ends lost 7 bases at V and 9 bases at J; junction bases unmatched: 15.

The chain recombines TRBV4-1 with TRBJ1-1, with 7 positions matching TRBD1. The CDR3 spans 16 residues. The ends lost 0 bases at V and 1 base at J; junction bases unmatched: 5. Germline CDR1 MGHRA, CDR2 YSYEKL. This CDR3 is CASSQEQGRGNTEAFF. As DNA, the CDR3 is TGCGCCAGCAGCCAAGAACAGGGGCGGGGGAACACTGAAGCTTTCTTT.

V gene TRBV2 combines with J gene TRBJ1-6, with a tentative D call TRBD1 (6 bases). V gave up 6 bases and J gave up 0 bases, with 12 bases separating them. CDR3 length: 16 residues. Germline V gives CDR1 SNHLY, CDR2 FYNNEI. Here the CDR3 DNA reads TGTGCCAGCAGATACAGGGACATCTCCTATAATTCACCCCTCCACTTT. This translates into CASRYRDISYNSPLHF.

In nucleotides, the CDR3 is TGTGCCAGCAGGCGTTGGGGGCGAACCGGGGAGCTGTTTTTT. Its protein is CASRRWGRTGELFF. The chain couples TRBV11-2 to TRBJ2-2, with a weak D call TRBD1 (6 bases). The V gene's germline CDR1 is SGHAT and CDR2 FQNNGV. The CDR3 contains 14 residues. Trimming took off 6 bases at V and 5 bases at J, with 13 bases between the two ends.

The chain combines TRBV4-2 with TRBJ2-3, with 11 nucleotides matching TRBD1. Trimming cost V 1 base and J 3 bases; bases outside gene matches: 12. This CDR3 has 19 residues. Germline V lookup: CDR1 LGHNA, CDR2 YNFKEQ. The CDR3 sequence is CASSQAWTGGESGTDTQYF. CDR3 DNA sequence: TGTGCCAGCAGCCAAGCTTGGACAGGGGGCGAGAGTGGGACAGATACGCAGTATTTT.

This clone was seen only once. The J gene is TRBJ1-1, the V gene TRBV7-9; TRBD1 is a possible D gene (5 bases). V was shortened by 1 base and J by 4 bases, with 13 bases between the two germline ends. CDR3 size: 15 residues. The germline V gene has CDR1 SEHNR and CDR2 FQNEAQ (reference sequence). The CDR3 region is CASSLVGGIGTEAFF. CDR3 sequence (DNA): TGTGCCAGCAGCTTAGTCGGGGGAATAGGCACTGAAGCTTTCTTT.

The chain recombines TRBV5-6 with TRBJ1-1, with 7 nucleotides matching TRBD1. Trimming at V came to 4 bases and at J to 7 bases, leaving 10 bases not matched to a gene. Germline CDR1 reads SGHDT; CDR2 reads YYEEEE. This CDR3 is built from 14 residues. CDR3 amino acids: CASSPGQPTVEAFF. CDR3 bases: TGTGCCAGCAGCCCGGGACAGCCGACAGTTGAAGCTTTCTTT.

This chain joins TRBV9 and TRBJ2-7; weak D call: TRBD2 (7 bases). There are 16 residues in the CDR3. CDR1 and CDR2 from the germline V gene are SGDLS and YYNGEE. V was shortened by 4 bases and J by 3 bases, with 20 bases between the two germline ends. CDR3 sequence: CASSRGGDSPIYEQYF. The CDR3 nucleotides read TGTGCCAGCAGCCGAGGGGGGGACTCCCCGATCTACGAGCAGTACTTC.

This clone was seen a few times. V gene TRBV4-2 combines with J gene TRBJ2-7; 8 nucleotides agree with TRBD2. J lost 0 bases, V lost 0 bases, and 1 base had no gene match. This CDR3 comprises 15 residues. The germline V gene encodes CDR1 LGHNA and CDR2 YNFKEQ. CDR3 nucleotide sequence: TGTGCCAGCAGCCAAGAAAGCGGGAGCTCCTACGAGCAGTACTTC. This gives the protein CASSQESGSSYEQYF.